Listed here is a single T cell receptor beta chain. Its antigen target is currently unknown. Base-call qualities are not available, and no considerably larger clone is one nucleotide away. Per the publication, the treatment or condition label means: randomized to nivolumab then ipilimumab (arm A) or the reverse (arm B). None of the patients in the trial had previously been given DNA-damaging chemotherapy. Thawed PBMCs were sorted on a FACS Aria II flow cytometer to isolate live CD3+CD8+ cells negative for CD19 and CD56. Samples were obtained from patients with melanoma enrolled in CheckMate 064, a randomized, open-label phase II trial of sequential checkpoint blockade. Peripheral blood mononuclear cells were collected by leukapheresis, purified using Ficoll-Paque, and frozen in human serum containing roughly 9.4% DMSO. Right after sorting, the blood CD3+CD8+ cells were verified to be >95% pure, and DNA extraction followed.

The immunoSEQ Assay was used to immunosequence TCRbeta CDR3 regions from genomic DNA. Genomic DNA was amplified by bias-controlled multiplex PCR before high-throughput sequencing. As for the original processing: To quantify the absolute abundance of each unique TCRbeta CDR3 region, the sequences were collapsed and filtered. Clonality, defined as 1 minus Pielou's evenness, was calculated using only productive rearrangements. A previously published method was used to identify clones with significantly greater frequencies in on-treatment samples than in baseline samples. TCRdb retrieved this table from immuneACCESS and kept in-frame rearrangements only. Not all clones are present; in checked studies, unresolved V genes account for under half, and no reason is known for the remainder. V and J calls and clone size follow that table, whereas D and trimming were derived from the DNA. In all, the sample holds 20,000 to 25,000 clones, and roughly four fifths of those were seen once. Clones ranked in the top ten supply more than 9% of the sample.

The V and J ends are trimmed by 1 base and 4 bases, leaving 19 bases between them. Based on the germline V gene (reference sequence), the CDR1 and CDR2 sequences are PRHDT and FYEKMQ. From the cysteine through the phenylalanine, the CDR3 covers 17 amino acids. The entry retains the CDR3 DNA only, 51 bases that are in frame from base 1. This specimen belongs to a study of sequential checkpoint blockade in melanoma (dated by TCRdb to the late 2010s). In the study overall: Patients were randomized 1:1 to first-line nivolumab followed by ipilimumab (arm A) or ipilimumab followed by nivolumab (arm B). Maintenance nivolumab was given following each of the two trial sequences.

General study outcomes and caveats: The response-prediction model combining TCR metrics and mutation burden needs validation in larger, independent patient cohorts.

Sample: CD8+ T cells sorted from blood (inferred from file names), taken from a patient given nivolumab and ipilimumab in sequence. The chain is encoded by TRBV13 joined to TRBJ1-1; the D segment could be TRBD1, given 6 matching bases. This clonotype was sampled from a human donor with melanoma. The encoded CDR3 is CASSLVPGAGVRTEAFF. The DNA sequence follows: TGTGCCAGCAGCTTAGTTCCAGGGGCTGGGGTGCGCACTGAAGCTTTCTTT. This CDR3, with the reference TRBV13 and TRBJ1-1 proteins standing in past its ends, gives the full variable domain AAGVIQSPRHLIKEKRETATLKCYPIPRHDTVYWYQQGPGQDPQFLISFYEKMQSDKGSIPDRFSAQQFSDYHSELNMSSLELGDSALYFCASSLVPGAGVRTEAFFGQGTRLTVV.